This T cell receptor beta chain came from a study of blood T cell repertoires in COVID-19. Overall study: The study drew acute and convalescent COVID-19 samples from the United States, Italy and Spain.

This CDR3 spans 11 amino acids. Original analysis: For nucleated cells, counts were estimated from reference gene primer amplification. The table came from immunoSEQ multiplex PCR; TCRdb's copy has only in-frame clones and leaves some out. That table gives V, J and clone size, and the DNA gave D and trimming. The sample holds about 190,000 clones; roughly 80% are singletons and the top ten take approximately 6.5%. This clonotype was obtained from a woman between 40 and 55 years old with acute or convalescent COVID-19. The chain is built from TRBV12-2 and TRBJ2-7; the table's D call of TRBD1 was not tested on the DNA. TRBV12-2 constitutes a pseudogene. The sample was peripheral blood. The CDR3 loop reads CASQQPGEQYF. In DNA, the CDR3 is TGTGCAAGTCAACAGCCAGGCGAGCAGTACTTC.